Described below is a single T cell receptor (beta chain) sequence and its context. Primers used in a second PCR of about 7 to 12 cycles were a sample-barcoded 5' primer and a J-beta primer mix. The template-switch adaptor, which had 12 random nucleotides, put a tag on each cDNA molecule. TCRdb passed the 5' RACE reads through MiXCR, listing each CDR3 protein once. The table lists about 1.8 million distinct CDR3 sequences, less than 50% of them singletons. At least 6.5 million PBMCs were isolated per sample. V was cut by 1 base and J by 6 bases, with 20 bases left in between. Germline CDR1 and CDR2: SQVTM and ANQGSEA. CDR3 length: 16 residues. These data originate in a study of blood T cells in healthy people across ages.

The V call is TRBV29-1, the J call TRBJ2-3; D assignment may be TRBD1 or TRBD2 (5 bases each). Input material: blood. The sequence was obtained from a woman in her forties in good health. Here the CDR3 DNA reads TGCAGCGTTGAAGTCATAACGGGACCAAAGCGGGATACGCAGTATTTT. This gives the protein CSVEVITGPKRDTQYF.